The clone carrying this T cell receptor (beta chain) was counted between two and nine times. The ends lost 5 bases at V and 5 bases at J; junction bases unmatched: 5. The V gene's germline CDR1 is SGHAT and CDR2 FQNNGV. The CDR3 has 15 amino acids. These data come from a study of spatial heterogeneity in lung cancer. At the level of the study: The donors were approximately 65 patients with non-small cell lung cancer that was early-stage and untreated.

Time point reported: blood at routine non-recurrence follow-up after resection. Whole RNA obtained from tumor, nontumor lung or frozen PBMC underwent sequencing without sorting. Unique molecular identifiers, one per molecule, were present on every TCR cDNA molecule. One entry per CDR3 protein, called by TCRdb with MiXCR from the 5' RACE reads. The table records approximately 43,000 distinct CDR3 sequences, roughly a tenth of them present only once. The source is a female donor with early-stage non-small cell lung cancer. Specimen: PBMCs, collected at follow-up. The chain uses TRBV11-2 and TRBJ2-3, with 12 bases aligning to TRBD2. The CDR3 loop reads CASSLLAGGQDTQYF. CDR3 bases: TGTGCCAGCAGCCTGCTAGCGGGGGGGCAAGATACGCAGTATTTT.